Shown below are 3 T cell receptor beta chains from a single sample sequenced in a study of T cell clonality in common variable immunodeficiency. Study conclusions and caveats: Fewer deletions and N-nucleotide insertions were reportedly seen in common variable immunodeficiency TCR beta sequences.

Antigens for these TCRs are unknown. Data came from immunoSEQ multiplex PCR; TCRdb stores just in-frame clones and leaves some out. Observed in the sample are over 15,000 clones, none of them singletons. Sequencing was done on a sample of peripheral blood mononuclear cells. Receptors were obtained from a human donor with common variable immunodeficiency.

This clone was seen repeatedly, ten times or more. The DNA ends 3 residues before the CDR3 does, and the rest of the CDR3 is filled in from the germline J gene. V and J are TRBV2 and TRBJ1-6, with a tentative D call TRBD1 (5 bases). This CDR3 comprises 14 residues. The germline V gene has CDR1 SNHLY and CDR2 FYNNEI. The V end lost 4 bases, the J end lost 8 bases, and 12 bases lay between the germline ends. The CDR3 sequence: CASSGGTAYSPLHF. The sequenced CDR3 bases are TGTGCCAGCAGTGGGGGCACAGCGTATTCACCC.

This clone has at least ten counts. The CDR3 end lies 3 residues beyond the end of the read and is filled in from the germline J gene. This chain uses TRBV19 with TRBJ2-1; TRBD2 matches at 7 bases. CDR3 length equals 16 residues. V shed 8 bases, J shed 7 bases, and the junction held 17 bases outside the gene matches. In germline, CDR1 is LNHDA, CDR2 SQIVND (reference sequence). The CDR3 DNA, read in part, is TGTGCCAGTTCAAACGTGGGGGGACGAGCGGGGAATGAG. Its protein product is CASSNVGGRAGNE. Given in full, the CDR3 is CASSNVGGRAGNEQFF.

This clone turned up a few times. The DNA ends 3 residues before the CDR3 does, and the rest of the CDR3 is filled in from the germline J gene. This rearrangement joins TRBV13 to TRBJ2-3; 14 bases line up with TRBD2. The V segment lost 5 bases and the J segment 3 bases; nucleotides outside the gene matches: 4. Germline V gives CDR1 PRHDT, CDR2 FYEKMQ (reference sequence). This CDR3 is 16 amino acids long. CDR3 bases read: TGTGCCAGCAGCCGACTAGCGGGAGGGAGTACAGATACG. It is translated as CASSRLAGGSTDT. The CDR3, in full, reads CASSRLAGGSTDTQYF.